This record concerns one T cell receptor beta chain sequence. The antigen this receptor binds is unknown. No base quality information exists; no much larger clone differs at one position. This specimen comes from a study of spatial heterogeneity in lung cancer (dated by TCRdb to between 2018 and 2021). Turning to the overall study: Beta-chain transcripts were consistently detected in greater numbers than alpha-chain transcripts, which likely reflected higher beta-chain transcript abundance. In the raw uncorrected reads, each unique combination of TCR and UMI appeared more than ten times on average. The study quantitatively compared TCR alpha and beta repertoires across multiple tumor regions, matched nontumor lung and blood in non-small cell lung cancer. Nonsynonymous mutation counts, determined by whole-exome sequencing of tumor tissue, were related to features of the TCR repertoire. At surgery, some 220 tumor regions, 61 to 65 matched nontumor lung samples and 56 PBMC samples were TCR-sequenced for both alpha and beta chains. What the authors observed across the whole study: Ubiquitous expanded tumor TCRs were found in blood more often at tumor resection than at routine follow-up. Additional single-cell paired TCR alpha and beta sequencing was considered necessary to confirm, at a functional level, the hypothesis that regional TCRs recognize regional mutations.

Counted from cysteine to phenylalanine, this CDR3 has 14 amino acids. Kept here is only the CDR3 DNA, which spans 42 bases and is read in frame from base 1. V and J are truncated by 4 bases and 5 bases respectively, leaving an intervening sequence of 14 bases. The germline V gene (reference sequence) gives CDR1 as SGHKS and CDR2 as YYEKEE. The library was produced with 5' RACE. These reads were obtained on a NextSeq 500. To allow correction of PCR and sequencing errors, the TCR library protocol tagged every TCR cDNA molecule with a unique molecular identifier. In the source study's methods: Decombinator tools were used for TCR identification, UMI-based error correction and CDR3 extraction. Expanded TCRs were defined as those above a frequency of 2 per 1,000, corresponding to the top 1% of the tumor frequency distribution. Renyi diversity was computed with the R vegan package after each repertoire had been subsampled 100 times to 5,000 TCRs. CDR3 similarity networks were built from amino acid triplet string-kernel similarity, connecting CDR3s with pairwise similarity above 0.82. Starting from the raw public reads, TCRdb applied fastp trimming at Q25, assembled clones with MiXCR and retained in-frame beta chains. Rows are unified per CDR3 protein, each entry keeping the most common DNA and genes. None of the V and J calls come from the authors' own analysis; TCRdb made them. This sample lists 30,000 or so distinct CDR3 sequences; 7.5% to 9.5% were detected once. The ten largest clonotypes hold roughly 40% of the sample.

This sample's time point label indicates: sample taken at primary tumor resection. Without any cell sorting, TCR sequencing was performed on whole RNA extracted either from tumor and nontumor lung tissue or from cryopreserved PBMC samples. The donors were more than 65 patients from the lung TRACERx cohort who had early-stage, untreated non-small cell lung cancer. Only patients with enough RNA available from two or more tumor regions were chosen for TCR sequencing. Sequenced here: PBMCs, sampled at surgery. The receptor was derived from a female donor with early-stage non-small cell lung cancer. This receptor chain uses TRBV5-5 and TRBJ2-3; too little of a D gene remains to name it. The sequenced DNA: TGTGCCAGCAGCCTTGTCGGGCTCTTAGATACGCAGTATTTT. This sequence encodes CASSLVGLLDTQYF.